The T cell receptor (beta chain) described here comes from a study of blood T cell repertoires in COVID-19 (dated by TCRdb to 2020 to 2021). Describing the broader study: The collaborator samples originated in the United States, Italy and Spain and spanned the acute and convalescent phases of COVID-19. The prospective study material was composed of cDNA or gDNA derived from T cells, B-cell-depleted T cells, or PBMCs. The samples were drawn from the first 160 participants of the ongoing ImmuneRACE study and from some 1,300 subjects provided by 6 global collaborators. A freely available public database, intended as a resource for researchers studying the immune response to SARS-CoV-2, is where the repertoires were released. Nearly every sample came with metadata listing a de-identified subject ID, COVID-19 status, age in years and sex. Where available, HLA class I and class II types were taken from metadata supplied by the sample provider and were not determined by assay-based typing. Deeply sampled blood TCRbeta repertoires from subjects exposed to, actively infected with, or recovered from COVID-19 were included in the dataset. General conclusions and limits of the study: How much clinical and demographic metadata was included differed by source and by participant, and the metadata was provided uncurated.

One collaborating source in Seattle enrolled patients during active infection and followed them longitudinally through the course of disease. Collaborating institutions collected whole blood in K2EDTA tubes following their own protocols. Collaborator samples were shipped for TCRbeta analysis as frozen whole blood, isolated PBMCs, or DNA extracted from either sample type. The immunoSEQ Assay, a bias-controlled multiplex PCR, was used to amplify TCRbeta CDR3 regions from genomic DNA. On the authors' methods: Within the assay, amplification of reference gene primers was used to estimate how many nucleated cells each sample contained. Sequence reads were collapsed and filtered to measure the absolute abundance of every unique TCRbeta CDR3 rearrangement. For each sample, productive Simpson clonality was calculated as the square root of Simpson's diversity index across productive rearrangements. TCRdb mirrors the immuneACCESS table, restricted to in-frame sequences. Some clones are absent from its copies; in checked studies, under half trace to an unresolved V gene, and the reason for the others is unknown. That table furnishes V, J and clone size, whereas the DNA furnished D and trimming. The sample profile shows fewer than 700,000 clones; about 89% of them were found once. Jointly, the top ten make up around 8% of the sample.

The CDR3 numbers 15 residues from cysteine through phenylalanine. Only the CDR3 region is kept as DNA, spanning 45 bases read in frame from base 1. According to the germline V gene, CDR1 reads SGHRS and CDR2 reads YFSETQ. At the junction V is shortened by 4 bases and J by 8 bases; bases outside the gene matches: 5. About this clone: Its antigen is not yet known. No base quality information exists; no much larger clone differs at one position.

The sequence links TRBV5-1 to TRBJ2-1, and 14 bases in between align with TRBD2. Sequencing was carried out using peripheral blood. The sequence came from a woman between 50 and 59 years old with COVID-19, enrolled during active disease. For the CDR3, the sequence is CASSGLAGGSHEQFF. The DNA sequence is given as TGCGCCAGCAGCGGACTAGCGGGGGGATCACATGAGCAGTTCTTC.